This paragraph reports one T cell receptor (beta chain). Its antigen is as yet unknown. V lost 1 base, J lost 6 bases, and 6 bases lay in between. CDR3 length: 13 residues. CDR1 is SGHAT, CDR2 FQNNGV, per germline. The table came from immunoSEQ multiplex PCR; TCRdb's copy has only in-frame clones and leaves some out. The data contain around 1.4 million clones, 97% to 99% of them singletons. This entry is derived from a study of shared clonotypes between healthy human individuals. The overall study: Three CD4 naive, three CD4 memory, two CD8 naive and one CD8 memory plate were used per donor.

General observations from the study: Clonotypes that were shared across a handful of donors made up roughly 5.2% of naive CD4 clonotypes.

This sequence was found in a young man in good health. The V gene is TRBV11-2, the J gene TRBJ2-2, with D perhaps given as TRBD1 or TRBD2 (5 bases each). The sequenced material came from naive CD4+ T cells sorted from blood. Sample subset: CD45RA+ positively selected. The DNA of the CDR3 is TGTGCCAGCAGCTTAGTGGGGGCCGGGGAGCTGTTTTTT. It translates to CASSLVGAGELFF.